This T cell receptor beta chain was profiled in a study of cytomegalovirus exposure and HLA in healthy donors. Looking at the study overall: Early released data comprised 80 million to 100 million unique TCRs from HLA-typed donors.

Trimming took 0 bases from V and 5 from J, leaving 22 bases between them. Germline V gives CDR1 SEHNR, CDR2 FQNEAQ (reference sequence). The CDR3 is 18 amino acids. As regards this clone: The target antigen is unknown.

Researchers ran the PCR with 60 Vbeta and 13 Jbeta primers. Generated by immunoSEQ multiplex PCR, the TCRdb table keeps only in-frame clones and is missing some. There are approximately 220,000 clones in the sample; 82% occur only once, and roughly 5.5% lies in the top ten. The study's findings and limits: Per published accounts, TCR beta sequences correctly predicted the HLA-A and HLA-B alleles of most subjects. Researchers reported in a later analysis that common viral pathogens appeared linked to several top clusters.

The TCR comes from a middle-aged man in good health and CMV-seropositive. Sequenced: PBMCs. The chain employs TRBV7-9 and TRBJ2-5, with D maybe TRBD2 (6 bases). CDR3 sequence (DNA): TGTGCCAGCAGCTTAGCGTGGGCGGGAACCATTGTCGCGGAGACCCAGTACTTC. This translates into CASSLAWAGTIVAETQYF.